This passage covers 3 T cell receptor beta chains from one sample sequenced in a study of T cell responses to AZD1222 COVID-19 vaccine (dated by TCRdb to 2020 to 2022). This sample's time point label indicates: about 28 days (+/-7) after the second vaccine dose. Preparation of the library involved the immunoSEQ multiplex PCR assay. The clones in this table, taken by TCRdb from immuneACCESS, are in-frame only. Not every clone is retained; where verified, under half of the shortfall comes from an unresolved V gene, and the cause of the rest is unknown. For this sample there are approximately 42,000 clones; around 88% appear just once. Roughly 25% of the sample rests with the top ten. The starting material was peripheral blood, obtained 28 days after the second AZD1222 dose. These TCRs come from an adult who received the AZD1222 COVID-19 vaccine.

The gene calls are TRBV27 and TRBJ1-2; D is ambiguous. V gave up 5 bases and J gave up 8 bases, with 15 bases separating them. This CDR3 contains 13 residues. From germline, CDR1 is MNHEY and CDR2 SMNVEV (reference sequence). CDR3 sequence: CASSSGPRAGYTF. CDR3 sequence (DNA): TGTGCCAGCAGTAGTGGGCCACGAGCGGGCTACACCTTC.

V gene TRBV11-1 combines with J gene TRBJ1-2; possibly TRBD1 for D (6 bases). The CDR3 contains 16 residues. The germline gives CDR1 SGHAT, CDR2 FQDESV (reference sequence). The germline V and J ends were trimmed by 1 base and 6 bases, with 18 bases remaining between them. The chain's CDR3 is CASSLGPGQESDGYTF. The DNA for the CDR3 is TGTGCCAGCAGCTTAGGACCGGGACAAGAGAGTGATGGCTACACCTTC. The variable domain in full, completed from reference TRBV11-1 and TRBJ1-2, reads EAEVAQSPRYKITEKSQAVAFWCDPISGHATLYWYRQILGQGPELLVQFQDESVVDDSQLPKDRFSAERLKGVDSTLKIQPAELGDSAMYLCASSLGPGQESDGYTFGSGTRLTVV.

The rearrangement links TRBV3-1 (or the pseudogene TRBV3-2) to TRBJ2-5; D unresolved. The CDR3 runs 15 residues. Trimming cost V 0 bases and J 5 bases, with 13 bases left between them. Germline loops: CDR1 LGHDT, CDR2 YNNKEL (reference sequence). The CDR3 sequence is CASSQDITPPETQYF. Written as DNA, the CDR3 is TGTGCCAGCAGCCAAGATATAACTCCTCCTGAGACCCAGTACTTC.